This entry lists 7 T cell receptor beta chains sequenced from one sample in a study of blood T cell repertoires in COVID-19. TCRdb's copy holds only in-frame clones and misses some; the assay was immunoSEQ multiplex PCR. The sample yields 50,000 to 75,000 clones, about 75% seen once. The sample was peripheral blood. These receptors were obtained from a woman aged 80 or older with acute or convalescent COVID-19.

The V and J genes are TRBV5-1 and TRBJ2-7; 8 positions agree with TRBD2. Germline V gene sequence: CDR1 SGHRS, CDR2 YFSETQ. The CDR3 has 18 amino acids. The junction had 23 bases not matched to a gene; V was cut back by 6 bases and J by 6 bases. The CDR3 region has the DNA TGCGCCAGCACCCGTTCTCCAACCTGGGCGGGAGGATTAAGCGAGCAGTACTTC. Protein product: CASTRSPTWAGGLSEQYF.

This chain uses TRBV6-5 with TRBJ2-1, with TRBD2 matching 14 bases. In germline, CDR1 is MNHEY, CDR2 SVGAGI. The CDR3 has 16 residues. V lost 4 bases to trimming and J lost 7 bases; unmatched junction nucleotides: 6. The chain's CDR3 is CASSSRGTSGRNEQFF. For the CDR3, the DNA is TGTGCCAGCAGTTCACGCGGGACTAGCGGGAGAAATGAGCAGTTCTTC.

This clone was seen once. The V and J genes are TRBV6-5 and TRBJ1-4; TRBD1 matches at 8 bases. CDR3 length: 16 amino acids. Trimming cost V 2 bases and J 2 bases; bases outside gene matches: 4. Germline V gene data show CDR1 as MNHEY and CDR2 as SVGAGI. CDR3 nucleotide sequence: TGTGCCAGCAGTTACGACAGGGGATCTACTAATGAAAAACTGTTTTTT. Translated, it gives CASSYDRGSTNEKLFF.

The J gene is TRBJ1-3, the V gene TRBV18; D is unresolved. CDR1 is KGHSH and CDR2 is LQKENI in the germline V gene. V was pared by 2 bases and J by 6 bases, with 17 bases between. The CDR3 has 16 residues. CDR3 residues: CASSPSGVATLNTIYF. DNA of the CDR3: TGTGCCAGCTCACCAAGCGGGGTTGCGACCTTAAACACCATATATTTT. Based on the CDR3 plus reference TRBV18 and TRBJ1-3, the full variable domain is NAGVMQNPRHLVRRRGQEARLRCSPMKGHSHVYWYRQLPEEGLKFMVYLQKENIIDESGMPKERFSAEFPKEGPSILRIQQVVRGDSAAYFCASSPSGVATLNTIYFGEGSWLTVV.

This clone was counted many times. The chain has TRBV29-1 and TRBJ2-5, with TRBD1 matching over 8 bases. CDR3 length: 12 residues. The J segment lost 6 bases and the V segment lost 6 bases, leaving 6 bases of the junction unmatched. Germline CDR1 and CDR2: SQVTM and ANQGSEA. The CDR3 region is CSVTRQGKTQYF. CDR3 DNA sequence: TGCAGCGTAACCCGACAGGGGAAGACCCAGTACTTC.

The V call is TRBV2, the J call TRBJ2-7, with D maybe TRBD2 (5 bases). Trimming took 7 bases from V and 0 from J, leaving 13 bases between them. CDR3 length: 14 amino acids. CDR1 and CDR2 (germline): SNHLY, FYNNEI. In DNA, the CDR3 is TGTGCCAGCACAGTCCGGCTAGCCTCCTACGAGCAGTACTTC. This codes for CASTVRLASYEQYF.

This clone showed up just once. This rearrangement joins TRBV5-1 to TRBJ2-7; a possible D gene is TRBD1 (6 bases). Germline loops: CDR1 SGHRS, CDR2 YFSETQ. The CDR3 has 15 residues. The germline V and J ends were trimmed by 7 bases and 3 bases, with 20 bases remaining between them. The DNA of the CDR3 is TGCGCCAGCTCCCAGGGGACCAGAGCACGCTACGAGCAGTACTTC. Its translation: CASSQGTRARYEQYF.